The 11 T cell receptor beta chains reported below all come from one sample, sequenced in a study of blood T cell repertoires in COVID-19. Generated by immunoSEQ multiplex PCR, the TCRdb table keeps only in-frame clones and is missing some. This sample has fewer than 120,000 clones, with roughly nine tenths found just once. Sequenced material: peripheral blood. These receptor sequences come from a human donor in a cohort sampled during active COVID-19.

This chain links TRBV6-4 with TRBJ1-5; tentatively, D is TRBD1 (5 bases). Germline V gene sequence: CDR1 MRHNA, CDR2 SNTAGT. This CDR3 is built from 16 residues. V shed 2 bases and J shed 2 bases, with 13 bases lying between them. This chain's CDR3 is CASSDQGFFGNQPQHF. In DNA form, the CDR3 reads TGTGCCAGCAGTGACCAGGGTTTCTTCGGCAATCAGCCCCAGCATTTT.

A remark on this clone: This sample includes further DNA sequences coding for the same CDR3. The rearrangement joins TRBV19 to TRBJ1-2, with D perhaps TRBD1 (5 bases). Germline V CDR1 and CDR2: LNHDA, SQIVND (reference sequence). V was shortened by 5 bases and J by 2 bases, with 9 bases between the two germline ends. CDR3 length equals 13 residues. In DNA form, the CDR3 reads TGTGCCAGTAGTGGCCAGGGAAACTATGGCTACACCTTC. Translation gives CASSGQGNYGYTF.

This clone has only one observation. This sequence joins TRBV30 and TRBJ2-2; maybe TRBD1 (5 bases). V shed 4 bases and J shed 6 bases, with 9 bases lying between them. The CDR3 runs to 12 residues. Germline CDR1 and CDR2: GTSNPN and SVGIG (reference sequence). This CDR3 reads CAWKGWSGELFF. DNA for the CDR3: TGTGCCTGGAAGGGGTGGTCCGGGGAGCTGTTTTTT.

This chain joins TRBV18 and TRBJ2-2; D may be TRBD1 (5 bases). Germline V lookup: CDR1 KGHSH, CDR2 LQKENI. Trimming removed 2 bases from V and 1 base from J, with 5 bases in between. There are 14 residues in the CDR3. Here the CDR3 reads CASSPGQNTGELFF. CDR3 coding DNA: TGTGCCAGCTCACCAGGACAGAACACCGGGGAGCTGTTTTTT. Looking up the rest from reference TRBV18 and TRBJ2-2 gives the full variable domain: NAGVMQNPRHLVRRRGQEARLRCSPMKGHSHVYWYRQLPEEGLKFMVYLQKENIIDESGMPKERFSAEFPKEGPSILRIQQVVRGDSAAYFCASSPGQNTGELFFGEGSRLTVL.

J is TRBJ2-1 and V is TRBV7-2, with 11 bases aligning to TRBD2. This CDR3 is 16 amino acids long. V dropped 5 bases and J dropped 10; count of bases not matched to a gene: 13. Germline CDR1 SGHTA, CDR2 FQGNSA. The CDR3 is CASSPTTSGGLREQFF. As DNA, the CDR3 is TGTGCCAGCAGCCCCACTACTAGCGGGGGTTTGAGGGAGCAGTTCTTC.

The V and J genes are TRBV28 and TRBJ1-5; a possible D gene is TRBD1 (5 bases). Germline loops: CDR1 MDHEN, CDR2 SYDVKM. Trimming left V 3 bases short and J 2 bases short, with 14 bases between. The CDR3 totals 16 residues. CDR3 loop: CASSFSGGWGNQPQHF. The CDR3 DNA follows: TGTGCCAGCAGTTTCAGCGGGGGTTGGGGCAATCAGCCCCAGCATTTT.

The chain has TRBV19 and TRBJ2-7; the match to TRBD1 covers 8 bases. The CDR3 sequence is 16 residues long. Germline V lookup: CDR1 LNHDA, CDR2 SQIVND (reference sequence). V lost 5 bases, J lost 0 bases, and 9 bases stayed unmatched. The CDR3 bases are TGTGCCAGTAGTCGGACAGGGCGAAAATACTCCTACGAGCAGTACTTC. Protein sequence: CASSRTGRKYSYEQYF. Using reference TRBV19 and TRBJ2-7 for the parts outside the CDR3, the full variable domain is DGGITQSPKYLFRKEGQNVTLSCEQNLNHDAMYWYRQDPGQGLRLIYYSQIVNDFQKGDIAEGYSVSREKKESFPLTVTSAQKNPTAFYLCASSRTGRKYSYEQYFGPGTRLTVT.

The chain joins TRBV7-2 to TRBJ2-7; unclear D gene. Trimming shortened V by 5 bases and J by 0 bases, and 14 bases separated the two germline ends. This CDR3 region has 15 residues. Germline CDR1 reads SGHTA; CDR2 reads FQGNSA. CDR3 residues: CASSPLAAPSYEQYF. The CDR3 bases are TGTGCCAGCAGCCCCTTGGCGGCGCCCTCCTACGAGCAGTACTTC.

The V gene is TRBV7-9, the J gene TRBJ2-5; 7 bases line up with TRBD1. This CDR3 region has 15 residues. Germline loops: CDR1 SEHNR, CDR2 FQNEAQ (reference sequence). The J segment lost 3 bases and the V segment lost 4 bases, leaving 8 bases of the junction unmatched. The CDR3 nucleotides read TGTGCCAGCAGCTCCCCATCGGGACAGAAAGAGACCCAGTACTTC. Its protein is CASSSPSGQKETQYF.

In DNA, the CDR3 is TGCGCCAGCAGCCAAGCTAGGTTCAGCGGAAACACCATATATTTT. Protein product: CASSQARFSGNTIYF. The V and J genes are TRBV4-1 and TRBJ1-3; D is unresolved. Germline V lookup: CDR1 MGHRA, CDR2 YSYEKL. This CDR3 is 15 amino acids long. Trimming took off 1 base at V and 4 bases at J, with 11 bases between the two ends.

V gene TRBV9 combines with J gene TRBJ2-4; D perhaps matches TRBD1 (5 bases). Trimming removed 0 bases at V and 5 bases at J, with 9 bases between. Germline V lookup: CDR1 SGDLS, CDR2 YYNGEE. This CDR3 region has 14 residues. The CDR3 DNA reads TGTGCCAGCAGCGTAGAGGGGTTGCAAAACATTCAGTACTTC. This gives the protein CASSVEGLQNIQYF.